One and the same sample provided the 29 T cell receptor beta chains below, sequenced in a study of blood T cell repertoires in COVID-19. TCRdb's copy holds only in-frame clones and misses some; the assay was immunoSEQ multiplex PCR. Of about 180,000 clones listed, 85% are singletons. The material sequenced was PBMCs or T cells enriched from blood (not recorded which). Receptors originate from a man aged 35 to 55 who had recovered from COVID-19.

V usage is TRBV29-1 and J usage is TRBJ2-1; D ambiguous. Trimming cost V 4 bases and J 5 bases, with 18 bases left between them. CDR3 size: 15 residues. Germline assignment: CDR1 SQVTM and CDR2 ANQGSEA. CDR3: CSVVWVILGDNEQFF. The DNA for the CDR3 is TGCAGCGTTGTGTGGGTCATCCTAGGCGACAATGAGCAGTTCTTC.

V and J are TRBV3-1 (or the pseudogene TRBV3-2) and TRBJ2-1; TRBD1 matches 9 bases. Germline trimming cut 3 bases from V and 7 bases from J; bases unmatched to any gene: 10. CDR1 and CDR2 (germline): LGHDT, YNNKEL (reference sequence). The CDR3 runs 16 residues. DNA for the CDR3: TGTGCCAGCAGCCAGGAACAGGGGGCTGCCGGGAATGAGCAGTTCTTC. The encoded protein is CASSQEQGAAGNEQFF.

This clone was counted once. The V call is TRBV29-1, the J call TRBJ1-1, with TRBD1 matching 9 bases. Germline-derived CDR1 and CDR2 are SQVTM and ANQGSEA. The CDR3 length is 15 residues. J was trimmed by 4 bases and V by 7 bases; bases with no gene match: 13. CDR3: CSASPDRGGGTEAFF. CDR3 bases: TGCAGCGCCAGCCCGGACAGGGGAGGCGGCACTGAAGCTTTCTTT.

This rearrangement joins TRBV13 to TRBJ2-6; TRBD1 matches at 7 bases. Germline-derived CDR1 and CDR2 are PRHDT and FYEKMQ (reference sequence). V dropped 5 bases and J dropped 4; count of bases not matched to a gene: 11. CDR3 length: 17 residues. CDR3 region: CASSPGQHEAGANVLTF. As DNA, the CDR3 is TGTGCCAGCAGCCCGGGACAGCACGAGGCCGGGGCCAACGTCCTGACTTTC.

This clone came up many times. The chain uses TRBV12-5 and TRBJ2-2; 11 bases are shared with TRBD2. The V segment lost 2 bases and the J segment 2 bases; nucleotides outside the gene matches: 7. The CDR3 spans 18 residues. Germline lookup yields CDR1 LGHNT and CDR2 FRNRAP. The CDR3 loop reads CASGLTRTSGGNTGELFF. The CDR3 DNA is TGTGCTAGTGGTTTGACCCGAACTAGCGGGGGAAACACCGGGGAGCTGTTTTTT.

The CDR3 DNA sequence: TGTGCCAGCGGGCTTCAGGGAGGACAGGGGGCCCACGAGCAGTACTTC. It yields the protein CASGLQGGQGAHEQYF. This chain connects TRBV27 to TRBJ2-7; 11 bases line up with TRBD1. The CDR3 contains 16 residues. Germline trimming cut 8 bases from V and 5 bases from J; bases unmatched to any gene: 14. Germline V gives CDR1 MNHEY, CDR2 SMNVEV (reference sequence).

This chain joins TRBV7-8 and TRBJ1-4, with D perhaps matching TRBD1 (5 bases). V was pared by 2 bases and J by 2 bases, with 18 bases between. Germline CDR1 reads SGHVS; CDR2 reads FQNEAQ. This CDR3 spans 18 amino acids. The CDR3 DNA follows: TGTGCCAGCAGCTTAAGGTTCGGTAGGGGTGCGACTAATGAAAAACTGTTTTTT. Its protein product is CASSLRFGRGATNEKLFF.

The V and J genes are TRBV14 and TRBJ2-3, with 10 bases matching TRBD2. The CDR3 spans 21 residues. J lost 2 bases, V lost 0 bases, and 17 bases had no gene match. Germline V lookup: CDR1 SGHDN, CDR2 FVKESK. The CDR3 sequence is CASSQERRTSGSFSPTDTQYF. In nucleotides, the CDR3 is TGTGCCAGCAGCCAAGAAAGGAGGACTAGCGGAAGTTTCTCACCCACAGATACGCAGTATTTT.

The V gene is TRBV15, the J gene TRBJ2-3, with TRBD1 identical over 8 bases. This CDR3 is 16 amino acids long. V lost 2 bases to trimming and J lost 3 bases; unmatched junction nucleotides: 7. Germline-derived CDR1 and CDR2 are LNHNV and YYDKDF (reference sequence). CDR3 loop: CATSRLTGAGTDTQYF. The CDR3 region has the DNA TGTGCCACCAGCAGACTGACAGGGGCGGGTACAGATACGCAGTATTTT.

This chain links TRBV18 with TRBJ2-7; TRBD2 matches 7 bases. The germline CDR1 and CDR2 sequences are KGHSH and LQKENI. V shed 0 bases, J shed 6 bases, and the junction held 8 bases outside the gene matches. This CDR3 spans 15 amino acids. Here the CDR3 DNA reads TGTGCCAGCTCACCACCGGTGGGTGCGGGAGTCGAGCAGTACTTC. As protein: CASSPPVGAGVEQYF.

The chain is built from TRBV7-9 and TRBJ2-7; the D gene is possibly TRBD1 (6 bases). Germline loops: CDR1 SEHNR, CDR2 FQNEAQ (reference sequence). This CDR3 has 17 amino acids. Trimming took 2 bases from V and 4 from J, leaving 21 bases between them. CDR3 nucleotides: TGTGCCAGCAGCTTAAGGGGCGACAGGTCGGGTACGTACGAGCAGTACTTC. Translation: CASSLRGDRSGTYEQYF.

The chain employs TRBV11-2 and TRBJ1-2, with D tentatively TRBD1 (5 bases). V lost 5 bases and J 5 bases, leaving 21 bases between the germline ends. CDR1 SGHAT and CDR2 FQNNGV come from the germline V gene. This CDR3 is 16 amino acids long. In DNA, the CDR3 is TGTGCCAGCAGCCCGCCAGGAACCACAGGCGTATATGGCTACACCTTC. Its translation: CASSPPGTTGVYGYTF.

The V gene is TRBV6-5, the J gene TRBJ1-1; D is uncertain. V dropped 4 bases and J dropped 8 bases, with 17 bases sitting between them. This CDR3 is built from 14 residues. Germline CDR1 is MNHEY and CDR2 is SVGAGI. As DNA, the CDR3 is TGTGCCAGCAGTTTAGGTATAGGAGTCGAGGAAGCTTTCTTT. This translates into CASSLGIGVEEAFF.

The V call is TRBV5-8, the J call TRBJ2-2; 10 nucleotides agree with TRBD1. Losses at the gene ends were 7 bases for V and 11 bases for J; bases not matched to a gene: 14. Germline CDR1 is SGHTS and CDR2 is YDEGEE. This CDR3 is built from 15 residues. The CDR3 region has the DNA TGTGCCAGCGGGACAGGGGACGATGGACTGATAGAGCTGTTTTTT. Translated: CASGTGDDGLIELFF.

This chain joins TRBV5-6 and TRBJ1-1; a possible D gene is TRBD1 (5 bases). Germline CDR1 and CDR2: SGHDT and YYEEEE. Trimming stripped 0 bases from V and 7 bases from J, with 13 bases between. The CDR3 totals 14 residues. CDR3 nucleotides: TGTGCCAGCAGCTTGGAACGTCACAGGATTGAAGCTTTCTTT. Translation gives CASSLERHRIEAFF.

The chain uses TRBV19 and TRBJ1-6; 7 positions agree with TRBD1. This CDR3 has 15 residues. Trimming cost V 1 base and J 7 bases; bases outside gene matches: 4. Looked up from germline, CDR1 is LNHDA and CDR2 is SQIVND (reference sequence). CDR3 sequence (DNA): TGTGCCAGTAGTATAGTGGGGACAGCGAATTCACCCCTCCACTTT. Its protein is CASSIVGTANSPLHF. Full variable domain (outside the CDR3, taken from reference TRBV19 and TRBJ1-6): DGGITQSPKYLFRKEGQNVTLSCEQNLNHDAMYWYRQDPGQGLRLIYYSQIVNDFQKGDIAEGYSVSREKKESFPLTVTSAQKNPTAFYLCASSIVGTANSPLHFGNGTRLTVT.

The V call is TRBV5-8, the J call TRBJ2-3, with 9 bases that match TRBD2. V dropped 0 bases and J dropped 6; count of bases not matched to a gene: 11. Germline V gene sequence: CDR1 SGHTS, CDR2 YDEGEE. The CDR3 has 17 amino acids. The DNA of the CDR3 is TGTGCCAGCAGCTTGGCCCGGCTAGCGGGAATCTATGATACGCAGTATTTT. The encoded protein is CASSLARLAGIYDTQYF.

This clone appeared a single time. The chain carries TRBV30 and TRBJ1-4; D remains ambiguous. The CDR3 runs 13 residues. CDR1 and CDR2 from the germline V gene are GTSNPN and SVGIG (reference sequence). The V end lost 1 base, the J end lost 4 bases, and 7 bases lay between the germline ends. The CDR3 protein is CAWSGGLNEKLFF. The DNA for the CDR3 is TGTGCCTGGAGTGGAGGGCTTAATGAAAAACTGTTTTTT.

This chain connects TRBV6-5 to TRBJ2-2; 10 bases are shared with TRBD1. CDR1 and CDR2 (germline): MNHEY, SVGAGI. The V segment lost 5 bases and the J segment 6 bases; nucleotides outside the gene matches: 6. This CDR3 has 15 residues. The DNA of the CDR3 is TGTGCCAGCAGTCAGGGACAGGGGTGGCCCGGGGAGCTGTTTTTT. Encoded protein: CASSQGQGWPGELFF.

This clone has just one count. The junction differs from germline at one of its ends, possibly a read error. V usage is TRBV5-1 and J usage is TRBJ1-1; D is unresolved. CDR3 length equals 14 residues. Germline V gene lookup returns CDR1 SGHRS and CDR2 YFSETQ. The CDR3 nucleotides are TGCGCCAGCAGCTTGGCTCCGGGGAACGCTGAAGCTTTCTTT. Its translation is CASSLAPGNAEAFF.

The rearrangement joins TRBV28 to TRBJ1-5; TRBD1 might be the D (5 bases). The CDR3 has 16 amino acids. Per germline, CDR1 MDHEN and CDR2 SYDVKM. V was clipped by 7 bases and J by 2 bases, with 18 bases between them. CDR3 in DNA: TGTGCCAGCAACCCTCCGGGGGGTCCGCGCAATCAGCCCCAGCATTTT. It translates to CASNPPGGPRNQPQHF. Combining the CDR3 with reference TRBV28 and TRBJ1-5 gives the whole variable domain DVKVTQSSRYLVKRTGEKVFLECVQDMDHENMFWYRQDPGLGLRLIYFSYDVKMKEKGDIPEGYSVSREKKERFSLILESASTNQTSMYLCASNPPGGPRNQPQHFGDGTRLSIL.

The chain is built from TRBV5-1 and TRBJ1-6; maybe TRBD1 (5 bases). This CDR3 contains 15 residues. Trimming pared 2 bases from V and 5 bases from J, leaving 11 bases between. From germline, CDR1 is SGHRS and CDR2 YFSETQ. The CDR3 DNA follows: TGCGCCAGCAGCTTTGCGGGGCCCGATAATTCACCCCTCCACTTT. It codes for CASSFAGPDNSPLHF.

The chain employs TRBV28 and TRBJ1-6; 10 nucleotides line up with TRBD1. The trim removed 6 bases at V and 8 bases at J, leaving 7 bases unmatched. The CDR3 extends over 15 amino acids. Germline V gene lookup returns CDR1 MDHEN and CDR2 SYDVKM. The CDR3 DNA sequence: TGTGCCAGCAGGATCTTCGGACAGGGGGATTCACCCCTCCACTTT. Protein sequence: CASRIFGQGDSPLHF.

The chain links TRBV12-3 or TRBV12-4 to TRBJ1-3; weak D call: TRBD1 (6 bases). The ends were cut back, 3 bases at V and 7 bases at J, with 7 bases in the middle. The CDR3 totals 12 residues. The CDR3 sequence: CASSFDRNTIYF. The CDR3 DNA is TGTGCCAGCAGTTTTGACAGGAACACCATATATTTT.

The V and J genes are TRBV28 and TRBJ1-3; tentative D call: TRBD1 (6 bases). The CDR3 has 15 amino acids. V lost 6 bases to trimming and J lost 2 bases, with 14 bases between them. CDR1 is MDHEN and CDR2 is SYDVKM in the germline V gene. CDR3 in DNA: TGTGCCAGCAGATCCTTAGGGGGAACTGGAAACACCATATATTTT. This translates into CASRSLGGTGNTIYF.

This rearrangement joins TRBV14 to TRBJ1-4, with a possible D match to TRBD1 (6 bases). The CDR3 spans 15 residues. Trimming shortened V by 4 bases and J by 8 bases, and 17 bases separated the two germline ends. Germline-derived CDR1 and CDR2 are SGHDN and FVKESK. Here the CDR3 reads CASSPLGQGYEKLFF. The CDR3 nucleotides are TGTGCCAGCAGCCCCCTGGGGCAGGGGTACGAAAAACTGTTTTTT.

CDR3 region: CASSQLAGGSYNEQFF. The CDR3 DNA reads as TGCGCCAGCAGCCAACTAGCGGGAGGATCCTACAATGAGCAGTTCTTC. The chain uses TRBV4-1 and TRBJ2-1; TRBD2 matches at 11 bases. CDR3 length equals 16 residues. The trim removed 2 bases at V and 1 base at J, leaving 1 base unmatched. CDR1 and CDR2 from the germline V gene are MGHRA and YSYEKL.

The chain is built from TRBV6-5 and TRBJ2-1; D remains unclear. This CDR3 contains 12 residues. Germline CDR1 reads MNHEY; CDR2 reads SVGAGI. V dropped 5 bases and J dropped 6 bases, with 8 bases sitting between them. The CDR3, as DNA: TGTGCCAGCAGTCCCCTTAGCAATGAGCAGTTCTTC. Translating gives CASSPLSNEQFF.

The genes are TRBV5-1 and TRBJ1-2; D remains ambiguous. In germline, CDR1 is SGHRS, CDR2 YFSETQ. V was shortened by 3 bases and J by 3 bases, with 15 bases between the two germline ends. The CDR3 loop spans 15 amino acids. The chain's CDR3 is CASSWKADTYYGYTF. The CDR3 coding sequence is TGCGCCAGCAGCTGGAAAGCCGACACGTACTATGGCTACACCTTC.